This T cell receptor beta chain was recovered during a study of blood T cell repertoires in COVID-19. Study-wide context: Italy, Spain and the United States were the sources of the convalescent and acute COVID-19 samples. Sample material is recorded as cDNA or gDNA derived from T cells, B-cell-depleted T cells, or PBMCs.

Source study methods: From reference gene primer amplification, estimates of nucleated cell counts were derived. The assay was immunoSEQ multiplex PCR, and TCRdb's table has in-frame clones only and misses some. V and J calls and clone size are as listed in that table; D and trimming were resolved from the DNA. The sample contains some 150,000 clones, nearly 85% of which appear only once. Sequencing was performed on peripheral blood. The receptor's source is a human donor in a cohort sampled during active COVID-19.

The CDR3: CASGALGATEAFF. DNA for the CDR3: TGTGCCAGCGGGGCCTTGGGGGCCACTGAAGCTTTCTTT. The chain carries TRBV5-5 and TRBJ1-1; D may be TRBD1 (6 bases). V was clipped by 7 bases and J by 4 bases, with 14 bases between them. The CDR3 consists of 13 residues. The germline gives CDR1 SGHKS, CDR2 YYEKEE (reference sequence). Filled out from reference TRBV5-5 and TRBJ1-1, the complete variable domain reads DAGVTQSPTHLIKTRGQQVTLRCSPISGHKSVSWYQQVLGQGPQFIFQYYEKEERGRGNFPDRFSARQFPNYSSELNVNALLLGDSALYLCASGALGATEAFFGQGTRLTVV.